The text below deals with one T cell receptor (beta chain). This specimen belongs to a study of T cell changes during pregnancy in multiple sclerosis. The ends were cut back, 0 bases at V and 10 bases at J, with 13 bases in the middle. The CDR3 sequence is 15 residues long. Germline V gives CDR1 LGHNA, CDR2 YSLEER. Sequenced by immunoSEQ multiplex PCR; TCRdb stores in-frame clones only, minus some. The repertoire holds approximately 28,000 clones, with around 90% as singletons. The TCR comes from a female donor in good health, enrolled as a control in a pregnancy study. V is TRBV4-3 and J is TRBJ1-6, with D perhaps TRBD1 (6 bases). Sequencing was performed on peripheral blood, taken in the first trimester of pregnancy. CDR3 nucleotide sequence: TGCGCCAGCAGCCAAGATCCCCGTACAGGGTCACCCCTCCACTTT. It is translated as CASSQDPRTGSPLHF.